The clone carrying this TCR beta chain was detected a few times. Its antigen remains unknown. This specimen comes from a study of blood T cells in healthy people across ages. Whole-study results and caveats: The study found more naive CD4+ cells and higher diversity in long-lived than aged donors.

The junction had 9 bases not matched to a gene; V was cut back by 1 base and J by 7 bases. The CDR3 has 15 amino acids. Germline V gene lookup returns CDR1 MNHNS and CDR2 SASEGT. Sample-barcoded 5' priming and a J-beta primer mix drove a second PCR of 7 to 11 cycles. The template-switch adaptor, which had 12 random nucleotides, put a tag on each cDNA molecule. There were at least 2.5 million CDR3-containing paired-end reads obtained from each sample. TCRdb recomputed calls from the 5' RACE reads with MiXCR, one row per CDR3 protein. The table shows approximately 800,000 distinct CDR3 sequences, with 20% to 30% occurring only once. The same data also went into a second study, on T cells of mothers and their children.

Sequenced: blood. V usage is TRBV6-1 and J usage is TRBJ1-1; TRBD1 matches at 7 bases. This clonotype originated in a boy younger than 18 in good health. The DNA of the CDR3 is TGTGCCAGCAGTGAAGTGAGGATGGGGACAGATGAAGCTTTCTTT. Encoded protein: CASSEVRMGTDEAFF.